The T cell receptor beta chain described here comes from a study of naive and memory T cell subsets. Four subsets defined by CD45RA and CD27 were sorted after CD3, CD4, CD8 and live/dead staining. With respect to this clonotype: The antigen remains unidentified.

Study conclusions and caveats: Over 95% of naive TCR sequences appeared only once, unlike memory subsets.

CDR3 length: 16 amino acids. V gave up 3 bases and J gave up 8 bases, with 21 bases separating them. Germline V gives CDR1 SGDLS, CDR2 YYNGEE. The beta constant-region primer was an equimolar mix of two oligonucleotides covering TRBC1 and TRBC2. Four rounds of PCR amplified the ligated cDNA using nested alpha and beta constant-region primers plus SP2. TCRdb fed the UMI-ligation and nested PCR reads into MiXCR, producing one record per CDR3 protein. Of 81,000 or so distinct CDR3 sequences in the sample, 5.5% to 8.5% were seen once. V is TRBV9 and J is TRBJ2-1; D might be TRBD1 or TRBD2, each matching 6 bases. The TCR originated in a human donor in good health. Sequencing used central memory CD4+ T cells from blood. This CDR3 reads CASSASPHGGDYEQFF. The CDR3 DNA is TGTGCCAGCAGCGCGAGCCCTCACGGGGGCGACTATGAGCAGTTCTTC. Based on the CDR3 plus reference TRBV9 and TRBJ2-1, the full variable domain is DSGVTQTPKHLITATGQRVTLRCSPRSGDLSVYWYQQSLDQGLQFLIQYYNGEERAKGNILERFSAQQFPDLHSELNLSSLELGDSALYFCASSASPHGGDYEQFFGPGTRLTVL.